What follows are 27 T cell receptor beta chains derived from one specimen sequenced in a study of shared clonotypes between healthy human individuals. Some clones are missing from TCRdb's copy, which holds only in-frame ones; the method was immunoSEQ multiplex PCR. The sample includes more than 550,000 clones, 90% seen only once; the top ten take more than 30%. The specimen was memory CD8+ T cells from PBMCs. This sample's subset: CD45RO+ cells pooled with CCR7-negative TemRA cells. These receptors were collected from a young man in good health. Some clones in this sample may be carry-over from other donors' samples.

The chain uses TRBV10-3 and TRBJ1-2; no clear D. Trimming shortened V by 0 bases and J by 7 bases, and 6 bases separated the two germline ends. This CDR3 spans 12 amino acids. CDR1 and CDR2 from the germline V gene are ENHRY and SYGVKD. The CDR3 DNA follows: TGTGCCATCAGTGAGTCGGATAGTGGCTACACCTTC. Its protein is CAISESDSGYTF.

CDR3 residues: CASSGPVLYF. The CDR3 DNA is TGTGCCAGCAGTGGCCCGGTCCTATATTTT. This sequence joins TRBV25-1 and TRBJ1-3, with D uncertain. The CDR3 runs to 10 residues. V lost 4 bases to trimming and J lost 14 bases, with 9 bases between them. CDR1 MGHDK and CDR2 SYGVNS come from the germline V gene. Based on the CDR3 plus reference TRBV25-1 and TRBJ1-3, the full variable domain is EADIYQTPRYLVIGTGKKITLECSQTMGHDKMYWYQQDPGMELHLIHYSYGVNSTEKGDLSSESTVSRIRTEHFPLTLESARPSHTSQYLCASSGPVLYFGEGSWLTVV.

This clone was counted many times. The chain joins TRBV4-2 to TRBJ2-1; no clear D. The length of the CDR3 is 12 residues. V lost 3 bases to trimming and J lost 7 bases, with 7 bases between them. The germline CDR1 and CDR2 sequences are LGHNA and YNFKEQ. The CDR3 reads CASSQARNEQFF. Here the CDR3 DNA reads TGTGCCAGCAGCCAGGCAAGAAATGAGCAGTTCTTC.

In regard to this clone: One end of the junction fails to match germline, which may point to a read error. The V call is TRBV4-2, the J call TRBJ2-7; the match to TRBD2 covers 10 bases. Looked up from germline, CDR1 is LGHNA and CDR2 is YNFKEQ. The CDR3 totals 17 residues. The CDR3 region is CANSQEWRAGGSYEQYF. The CDR3 bases are TGTGCCAACAGCCAAGAATGGAGAGCGGGAGGGTCCTACGAGCAGTACTTC.

The chain links TRBV7-3 to TRBJ1-1; 10 bases are a match to TRBD1. V shed 8 bases, J shed 7 bases, and the junction held 4 bases outside the gene matches. Germline CDR1 reads SGHTA; CDR2 reads FQGTGA. This CDR3 region has 12 residues. The CDR3 spells CASGTGDIEAFF. The CDR3, as DNA: TGTGCCAGCGGGACAGGGGACATTGAAGCTTTCTTT.

The V and J genes are TRBV11-2 and TRBJ2-2; no clear D gene. The V end lost 1 base, the J end lost 0 bases, and 15 bases lay between the germline ends. Germline CDR1 is SGHAT and CDR2 is FQNNGV. The CDR3 spans 18 residues. CDR3 DNA sequence: TGTGCCAGCAGCTTAGTGGTAGGAGCGCTCCCGAACACCGGGGAGCTGTTTTTT. Translation: CASSLVVGALPNTGELFF.

The sample holds one count of this clone. The chain carries TRBV13 and TRBJ1-4, with D perhaps TRBD1 (5 bases). This CDR3 has 14 residues. CDR1 and CDR2 from the germline V gene are PRHDT and FYEKMQ (reference sequence). Trimming cost V 3 bases and J 5 bases, with 10 bases left between them. CDR3 coding DNA: TGTGCCAGCAGCTTTGCAGGGAAGAATGAAAAACTGTTTTTT. The encoded protein is CASSFAGKNEKLFF.

The chain has TRBV2 and TRBJ1-2; D might be TRBD1 (5 bases). Germline CDR1 reads SNHLY; CDR2 reads FYNNEI. V lost 7 bases and J lost 8, with 14 bases in between. The CDR3 runs 12 residues. The CDR3 nucleotides read TGTGCCAGCAACCCCGGTGGGGCCGGCTACACCTTC. It encodes CASNPGGAGYTF.

This clone was seen once. The chain recombines TRBV5-3 with TRBJ1-5; D remains unclear. TRBV5-3 is an ORF; its function is uncertain. V was cut by 4 bases and J by 5 bases, with 10 bases left in between. The CDR3 runs 13 residues. CDR3 bases: TGTGCCAGAAGCAAACGGGGAGATCAGCCCCAGCATTTT. Translating it yields CARSKRGDQPQHF.

The chain joins TRBV4-2 to TRBJ2-5; TRBD2 agrees at 10 bases. From germline, CDR1 is LGHNA and CDR2 YNFKEQ. The CDR3 is made up of 16 amino acids. The trim removed 0 bases at V and 5 bases at J, leaving 6 bases unmatched. The CDR3 DNA is TGTGCCAGCAGCCAAGAGCGGGGACTAGCGAGTGAGACCCAGTACTTC. This sequence encodes CASSQERGLASETQYF.

The chain employs TRBV28 and TRBJ1-2; 7 positions match TRBD1. After removal of 5 bases from V and 2 bases from J, the junction contained 5 bases not matched to a gene. This CDR3 has 14 residues. From germline, CDR1 is MDHEN and CDR2 SYDVKM. The chain's CDR3 is CASSTWTGNYGYTF. The CDR3 coding sequence is TGTGCCAGCAGTACCTGGACAGGAAACTATGGCTACACCTTC.

The chain combines TRBV5-8 with TRBJ2-7, with 9 bases identical to TRBD1. Germline V gives CDR1 SGHTS, CDR2 YDEGEE. V lost 2 bases to trimming and J lost 2 bases; unmatched junction nucleotides: 2. The CDR3 sequence is 14 residues long. In DNA form, the CDR3 reads TGTGCCAGCAGCTTCCGGGACAGGGCCTACGAGCAGTACTTC. Protein: CASSFRDRAYEQYF.

The rearrangement links TRBV29-1 to TRBJ1-2; D remains unclear. This CDR3 has 11 residues. Germline lookup yields CDR1 SQVTM and CDR2 ANQGSEA. The ends were cut back, 0 bases at V and 2 bases at J, with 1 base in the middle. The CDR3 region has the DNA TGCAGCGTTGAAGAAAACTATGGCTACACCTTC. Translating gives CSVEENYGYTF.

In its sample, this clone was seen once. With a far larger clone one base away, a read error is the likely cause. Other DNA sequences from this sample encode an identical CDR3 as well. This chain uses TRBV6-5 with TRBJ2-5; D ambiguous. CDR1 and CDR2 from the germline V gene are MNHEY and SVGAGI. Deletions cut 2 bases from V and 8 bases from J, with 6 bases between. The CDR3 has 11 amino acids. The CDR3 here is CASSYGETQYF. The CDR3 DNA follows: TGTGCCAGCAGTTACGGGGAAACCCAGTACTTC.

The rearrangement links TRBV4-3 to TRBJ1-2; 12 bases align to TRBD1. CDR1 LGHNA and CDR2 YSLEER come from the germline V gene. The junction had 2 bases not matched to a gene; V was cut back by 4 bases and J by 2 bases. This CDR3 comprises 15 residues. CDR3 coding DNA: TGCGCCAGCAGCCTTGGGACAGGGGGCAACTATGGCTACACCTTC. This gives the protein CASSLGTGGNYGYTF.

To note about this clone: The junction departs from germline at one end; a sequencing error may be responsible. The gene calls are TRBV7-9 and TRBJ2-1; 12 nucleotides match TRBD2. This CDR3 is 14 amino acids long. Looked up from germline, CDR1 is SEHNR and CDR2 is FQNEAQ (reference sequence). CDR3 nucleotide sequence: TGTGCCAGCAGCTTAAGAGGGGTCCTAGCGGGAGGGGTCTTC. Its protein product is CASSLRGVLAGGVF.

On this clone itself: The sample contains more than one DNA sequence encoding this CDR3. This chain joins TRBV29-1 and TRBJ1-2; the match to TRBD1 covers 9 bases. CDR1 is SQVTM, CDR2 ANQGSEA, per germline. The CDR3 is 12 residues long. With V trimmed by 6 bases and J by 2 bases, 1 base remained unmatched. CDR3 DNA sequence: TGCAGCGTCGGGACAGGGAACTATGGCTACACCTTC. Its translation is CSVGTGNYGYTF.

V and J are TRBV10-2 and TRBJ2-1; 7 nucleotides line up with TRBD2. There are 16 residues in the CDR3. With 6 bases clipped from V and 7 bases from J, the junction kept 15 bases outside the gene matches. Germline V lookup: CDR1 WSHSY, CDR2 SAAADI. CDR3 DNA: TGCGCCAGCAGCCAAACGTGGGACTTCGGGGGGAATGAGCAGTTCTTC. Translated: CASSQTWDFGGNEQFF.

V gene TRBV7-8 combines with J gene TRBJ2-1; the D gene is possibly TRBD2 (5 bases). The CDR3 extends over 16 amino acids. Germline values: CDR1 SGHVS, CDR2 FQNEAQ. V shed 7 bases and J shed 5 bases, with 21 bases lying between them. The DNA of the CDR3 is TGTGCCAGCATCAAAGGACGTCTAGCAGCTAACAATGAGCAGTTCTTC. Its translation: CASIKGRLAANNEQFF.

The J gene is TRBJ2-1, the V gene TRBV4-3, with TRBD1 matching over 10 bases. CDR1 LGHNA and CDR2 YSLEER come from the germline V gene. Trimming cost V 0 bases and J 5 bases; bases outside gene matches: 7. This CDR3 comprises 17 residues. The DNA of the CDR3 is TGCGCCAGCAGCCAAGATGACGGGACAGGGGAGAACAATGAGCAGTTCTTC. It codes for CASSQDDGTGENNEQFF.

V gene TRBV10-3 combines with J gene TRBJ1-5; possible D gene TRBD1, 6 bases. The CDR3 is made up of 14 amino acids. The ends were cut back, 9 bases at V and 0 bases at J, with 12 bases in the middle. CDR1 is ENHRY and CDR2 is SYGVKD in the germline V gene. CDR3 in amino acids: CAIWAGVSNQPQHF. CDR3 coding DNA: TGTGCCATTTGGGCAGGGGTTAGCAATCAGCCCCAGCATTTT.

The chain is built from TRBV5-5 and TRBJ2-7, with a tentative D call TRBD2 (6 bases). The CDR3 length is 14 residues. Germline CDR1 is SGHKS and CDR2 is YYEKEE (reference sequence). Trimming took off 4 bases at V and 1 base at J, with 12 bases between the two ends. The CDR3 DNA follows: TGTGCCAGCAGCGGCGGGACCGTTTCCTACGAGCAGTACTTC. The encoded protein is CASSGGTVSYEQYF.

A word on this clone: Germline is not matched at one junction end, which may reflect a read error. This chain uses TRBV6-5 with TRBJ2-5; possibly TRBD1 for D (5 bases). CDR1 and CDR2 from the germline V gene are MNHEY and SVGAGI. This CDR3 is 13 amino acids long. CDR3 amino acids: CACRQSTWETQYF. CDR3 in DNA: TGTGCCTGCAGACAGTCCACGTGGGAGACCCAGTACTTC.

The rearrangement joins TRBV19 to TRBJ2-7, with D tentatively TRBD1 (6 bases). CDR3 size: 15 residues. Per the germline V gene, CDR1 is LNHDA and CDR2 is SQIVND (reference sequence). V lost 3 bases, J lost 3 bases, and 15 bases lay in between. The CDR3 sequence is CASSITGTPDYEQYF. In nucleotides, the CDR3 is TGTGCCAGTAGTATCACCGGGACACCCGACTACGAGCAGTACTTC.

The rearrangement uses TRBV15 and TRBJ2-5, with D perhaps matching TRBD2 (5 bases). Trimming cost V 4 bases and J 2 bases, with 11 bases left between them. Germline V gene sequence: CDR1 LNHNV, CDR2 YYDKDF (reference sequence). CDR3 length equals 14 residues. The CDR3 region is CATSTREGQETQYF. The DNA of the CDR3 is TGTGCCACCAGCACCCGGGAAGGGCAAGAGACCCAGTACTTC.

In DNA form, the CDR3 reads TGTGCCAGCAGCGCGAGTGACAGGCGCACTGAAGCTTTCTTT. It is translated as CASSASDRRTEAFF. V usage is TRBV5-5 and J usage is TRBJ1-1, with D possibly matching TRBD1 (6 bases). Per the germline V gene, CDR1 is SGHKS and CDR2 is YYEKEE (reference sequence). V was cut by 4 bases and J by 4 bases, with 14 bases left in between. This CDR3 contains 14 residues.

Only a few counts were recorded for this clone. The chain joins TRBV28 to TRBJ2-7, with a tentative D call TRBD2 (6 bases). This CDR3 has 15 residues. Germline CDR1 MDHEN, CDR2 SYDVKM. V was cut by 2 bases and J by 5 bases, with 16 bases left in between. The CDR3 DNA follows: TGTGCCAGCAGTTTAGGGGCAGGGAGGAACGACGAGCAGTACTTC. Encoded protein: CASSLGAGRNDEQYF. Full variable domain (remainder filled in from reference TRBV28 and TRBJ2-7): DVKVTQSSRYLVKRTGEKVFLECVQDMDHENMFWYRQDPGLGLRLIYFSYDVKMKEKGDIPEGYSVSREKKERFSLILESASTNQTSMYLCASSLGAGRNDEQYFGPGTRLTVT.